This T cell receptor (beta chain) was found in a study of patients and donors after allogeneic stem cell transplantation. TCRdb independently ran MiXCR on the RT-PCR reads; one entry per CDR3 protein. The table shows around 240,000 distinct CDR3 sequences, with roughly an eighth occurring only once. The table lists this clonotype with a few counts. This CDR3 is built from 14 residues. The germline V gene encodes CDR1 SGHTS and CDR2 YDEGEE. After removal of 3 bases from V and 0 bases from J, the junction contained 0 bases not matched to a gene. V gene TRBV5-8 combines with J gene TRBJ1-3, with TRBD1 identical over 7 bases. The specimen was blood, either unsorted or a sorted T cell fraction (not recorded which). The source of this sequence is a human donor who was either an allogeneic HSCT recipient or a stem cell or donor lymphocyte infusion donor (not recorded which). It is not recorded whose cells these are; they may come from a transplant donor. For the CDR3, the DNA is TGTGCCAGCAGCTGGGACAGCTCTGGAAACACCATATATTTT. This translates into CASSWDSSGNTIYF.